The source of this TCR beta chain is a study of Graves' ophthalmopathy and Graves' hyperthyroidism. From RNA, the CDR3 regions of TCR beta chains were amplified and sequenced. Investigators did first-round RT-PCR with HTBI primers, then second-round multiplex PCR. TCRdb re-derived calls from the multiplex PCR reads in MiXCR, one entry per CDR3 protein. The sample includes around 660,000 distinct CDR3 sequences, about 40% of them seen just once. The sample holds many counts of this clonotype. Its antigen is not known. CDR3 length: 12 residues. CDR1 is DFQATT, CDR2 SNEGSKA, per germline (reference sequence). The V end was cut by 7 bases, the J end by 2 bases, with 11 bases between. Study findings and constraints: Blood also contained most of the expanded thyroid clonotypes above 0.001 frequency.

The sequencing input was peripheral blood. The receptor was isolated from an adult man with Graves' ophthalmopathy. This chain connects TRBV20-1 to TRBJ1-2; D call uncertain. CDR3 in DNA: TGCAGTGTTCAGAGATTCAACTATGGCTACACCTTC. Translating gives CSVQRFNYGYTF.